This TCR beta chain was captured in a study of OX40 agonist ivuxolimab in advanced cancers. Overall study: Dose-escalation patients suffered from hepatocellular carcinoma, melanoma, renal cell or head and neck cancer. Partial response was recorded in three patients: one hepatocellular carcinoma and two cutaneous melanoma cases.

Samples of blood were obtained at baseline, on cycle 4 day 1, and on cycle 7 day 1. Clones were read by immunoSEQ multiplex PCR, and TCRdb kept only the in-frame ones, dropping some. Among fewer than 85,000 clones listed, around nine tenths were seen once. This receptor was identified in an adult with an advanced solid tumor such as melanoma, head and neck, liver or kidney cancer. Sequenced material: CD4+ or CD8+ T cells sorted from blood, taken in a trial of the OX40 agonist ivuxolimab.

The CDR3 DNA is TGCGCCAGCAGCTCGGACTCCGGGGCCGTGAACACTGAAGCTTTCTTT. Translated: CASSSDSGAVNTEAFF. This chain connects TRBV5-1 to TRBJ1-1, with a possible D match to TRBD1 (5 bases). Trimming left V 3 bases short and J 0 bases short, with 15 bases between. Germline V gene lookup returns CDR1 SGHRS and CDR2 YFSETQ. This CDR3 spans 16 amino acids.